The 28 T cell receptor beta chains below were found in one sample sequenced in a study of shared clonotypes between healthy human individuals. Only in-frame clones appear in the TCRdb table, and some are missing; sequencing was by immunoSEQ multiplex PCR. The profile shows 97,000 or so clones, 40% to 55% of them singletons. The sequencing input was PBMCs. These receptors all stem from a woman aged 40 to 55 in good health. Some clones in this sample may be carry-over from other donors' samples.

J is TRBJ2-5 and V is TRBV5-1; TRBD1 aligns across 9 bases. The CDR3 runs to 15 residues. CDR1 and CDR2 (germline): SGHRS, YFSETQ. V dropped 4 bases and J dropped 4; count of bases not matched to a gene: 8. The CDR3 spells CASSRGQGGRETQYF. CDR3 sequence (DNA): TGCGCCAGCAGCAGGGGACAGGGTGGAAGAGAGACCCAGTACTTC. The full variable domain, rest sourced from reference TRBV5-1 and TRBJ2-5, is KAGVTQTPRYLIKTRGQQVTLSCSPISGHRSVSWYQQTPGQGLQFLFEYFSETQRNKGNFPGRFSGRQFSNSRSEMNVSTLELGDSALYLCASSRGQGGRETQYFGPGTRLLVL.

J is TRBJ2-1 and V is TRBV7-2, with 9 bases aligning to TRBD1. The CDR3 totals 15 residues. The trim removed 1 base at V and 7 bases at J, leaving 5 bases unmatched. Germline-derived CDR1 and CDR2 are SGHTA and FQGNSA. CDR3 sequence: CASSLEQGAWNEQFF. The CDR3 DNA reads as TGTGCCAGCAGCTTAGAACAGGGGGCTTGGAATGAGCAGTTCTTC.

The chain couples TRBV7-8 to TRBJ1-1, with TRBD1 matching 10 bases. J gave up 10 bases and V 1 base, and 9 bases lay outside the gene matches. CDR3 length: 15 amino acids. Germline CDR1 is SGHVS and CDR2 is FQNEAQ. This CDR3 reads CASSLEGLGDRGAFF. CDR3 bases: TGTGCCAGCAGCTTAGAGGGTTTAGGGGACAGGGGAGCTTTCTTT.

In DNA, the CDR3 is TGTGCCAGCAAAAATTCTGGGGCCAACGTCCTGACTTTC. It specifies CASKNSGANVLTF. The genes are TRBV2 and TRBJ2-6; D gene unclear. Trimming stripped 7 bases from V and 1 base from J, with 5 bases between. CDR1 SNHLY and CDR2 FYNNEI come from the germline V gene. The CDR3 spans 13 residues.

This clone came up many times. This rearrangement joins TRBV15 to TRBJ2-4; 7 bases map to TRBD2. Trimming removed 3 bases from V and 0 bases from J; junction bases left unmatched: 5. Germline CDR1 reads LNHNV; CDR2 reads YYDKDF (reference sequence). The CDR3 contains 16 residues. The CDR3 nucleotides read TGTGCCACCAGCAGGAGCGGGGAAGTAGCCAAAAACATTCAGTACTTC. Translation gives CATSRSGEVAKNIQYF.

The chain recombines TRBV30 with TRBJ1-2; D may be TRBD1 (6 bases). With 3 bases removed from V and 6 bases from J, the gap between germline ends came to 17 bases. The CDR3 sequence is 14 residues long. CDR1 GTSNPN and CDR2 SVGIG come from the germline V gene (reference sequence). The CDR3 region is CAWRPRGQNHGYTF. In nucleotides, the CDR3 is TGTGCCTGGAGACCCCGCGGACAGAACCATGGCTACACCTTC.

The chain links TRBV18 to TRBJ2-7, with TRBD1 matching over 8 bases. Germline CDR1 reads KGHSH; CDR2 reads LQKENI. The CDR3 totals 14 residues. V was pared by 4 bases and J by 6 bases, with 8 bases of the junction left unmatched. CDR3 in DNA: TGTGCCAGCTCACAAAATCAACAGGGGGGCGAGCAGTACTTC. Residues: CASSQNQQGGEQYF.

This clone was recorded many times. The gene calls are TRBV29-1 and TRBJ2-5, with 9 bases identical to TRBD2. CDR3 length: 14 residues. CDR1 SQVTM and CDR2 ANQGSEA come from the germline V gene. V lost 4 bases and J lost 4; bases outside the gene matches: 7. Here the CDR3 DNA reads TGCAGCGTTGGGGTAGCGGGAGTGGTAGAGACCCAGTACTTC. Residues: CSVGVAGVVETQYF.

This clone was detected only a few times. The genes are TRBV21-1 and TRBJ2-1; the DNA was not compared with TRBD2, the D call given in the table. TRBV21-1 represents a pseudogene. The CDR3 runs 15 residues. The CDR3 coding sequence is TGTGCCAGCAGCAAATTAGCGGAACCCTACAATGAGCAGTTCTTC. The encoded protein is CASSKLAEPYNEQFF.

As for this clone: A far larger clone is a single base away, which makes a read error likely. Other DNA sequences of this sample code for an identical CDR3. The J gene is TRBJ1-2, the V gene TRBV18; D remains unclear. Trimming cost V 0 bases and J 3 bases, with 2 bases left between them. This CDR3 is 12 amino acids long. Germline V lookup: CDR1 KGHSH, CDR2 LQKENI. The CDR3 DNA follows: TGTGCCAGCTCACCACCGGACTATGGCTACACCTTC. Translation gives CASSPPDYGYTF.

The chain combines TRBV19 with TRBJ2-5; D not certain. Trimming removed 9 bases from V and 4 bases from J, with 18 bases in between. Germline V CDR1 and CDR2: LNHDA, SQIVND (reference sequence). This CDR3 spans 14 amino acids. The DNA for the CDR3 is TGTGCCAGCAGCATAGATGGTTTCGTAGAGACCCAGTACTTC. It translates to CASSIDGFVETQYF.

Only a few counts were recorded for this clone. The genes are TRBV28 and TRBJ2-1; 9 positions agree with TRBD2. Losses at the gene ends were 8 bases for V and 0 bases for J; bases not matched to a gene: 8. The germline CDR1 and CDR2 sequences are MDHEN and SYDVKM. This CDR3 spans 16 amino acids. The CDR3, as DNA: TGTGCCAGCCGCCCCCTGGGACTAGCCTCCTACAATGAGCAGTTCTTC. Translating gives CASRPLGLASYNEQFF.

This rearrangement joins TRBV9 to TRBJ1-1; D is undetermined. CDR1 and CDR2 (germline): SGDLS, YYNGEE. The CDR3 has 16 amino acids. V dropped 0 bases and J dropped 0 bases, with 12 bases sitting between them. The CDR3 bases are TGTGCCAGCAGCGTAGGAGCCCCAGAAATGAACACTGAAGCTTTCTTT. Its translation is CASSVGAPEMNTEAFF.

The chain uses TRBV25-1 and TRBJ2-3; 9 bases map to TRBD1. With V trimmed by 9 bases and J by 2 bases, 3 bases remained unmatched. The CDR3 totals 13 residues. In germline, CDR1 is MGHDK, CDR2 SYGVNS. The CDR3 here is CASGDRVTDTQYF. CDR3 DNA sequence: TGTGCCAGTGGGGACAGGGTCACAGATACGCAGTATTTT.

This rearrangement joins TRBV6-5 to TRBJ2-5; 9 bases align to TRBD2. The J call may be wrong; the DNA end is better matched by TRBJ2-7. Per the germline V gene, CDR1 is MNHEY and CDR2 is SVGAGI. CDR3 length: 14 amino acids. In DNA form, the CDR3 reads TGTGCCAGCAGTTTGGGACTAGCCACCTACGAGCAGTACTTC. It codes for CASSLGLATYEQYF.

In this sample, this clone turned up a few times. The chain employs TRBV30 and TRBJ1-1, with 9 bases that match TRBD1. This CDR3 is 10 amino acids long. From germline, CDR1 is GTSNPN and CDR2 SVGIG (reference sequence). CDR3 protein: CGTGVTEAFF. The DNA for the CDR3 is TGTGGGACAGGGGTGACTGAAGCTTTCTTT.

The chain employs TRBV30 and TRBJ2-5; the D is unclear. CDR1 and CDR2 (germline): GTSNPN, SVGIG (reference sequence). The CDR3 covers 13 residues. Between the trimmed V and J ends, which lost 2 bases and 4 bases, there was a span of 11 bases. CDR3: CAWSMKQIETQYF. As DNA, the CDR3 is TGTGCCTGGAGTATGAAGCAAATAGAGACCCAGTACTTC. Full variable domain (outside the CDR3, taken from reference TRBV30 and TRBJ2-5): SQTIHQWPATLVQPVGSPLSLECTVEGTSNPNLYWYRQAAGRGLQLLFYSVGIGQISSEVPQNLSASRPQDRQFILSSKKLLLSDSGFYLCAWSMKQIETQYFGPGTRLLVL.

As regards this clone: A far larger clone is a single base away, which makes a read error likely. The V call is TRBV5-4, the J call TRBJ1-5; tentative D call: TRBD1 (5 bases). This CDR3 is built from 15 residues. Germline-derived CDR1 and CDR2 are SGHNT and YYREEE (reference sequence). CDR3 protein: CANSAGPYSNQPQHF. CDR3 DNA: TGTGCCAACAGCGCGGGACCTTATAGCAATCAGCCCCAGCATTTT.

This chain links TRBV11-2 with TRBJ2-2, with 12 bases matching TRBD2. The CDR3 runs 16 residues. CDR1 is SGHAT and CDR2 is FQNNGV in the germline V gene. Trimming took 6 bases from V and 6 from J; bases not matched to a gene: 8. The CDR3 is CASSLTSGRKAGELFF. The DNA for the CDR3 is TGTGCCAGCAGTTTGACTAGCGGGAGAAAGGCCGGGGAGCTGTTTTTT.

This clone was recorded once. It differs at one base from a far larger clone, so likely a read error. The sample contains more than one DNA sequence encoding this CDR3. The CDR3 loop reads CSVPGGASDIYEQYF. For the CDR3, the DNA is TGCAGCGTCCCCGGGGGGGCTAGCGATATTTACGAGCAGTACTTC. The chain links TRBV29-1 to TRBJ2-7; 8 positions agree with TRBD2. The J segment lost 4 bases and the V segment lost 6 bases, leaving 14 bases of the junction unmatched. The CDR3 is made up of 15 amino acids. CDR1 SQVTM and CDR2 ANQGSEA come from the germline V gene.

This chain joins TRBV5-2 and TRBJ2-2; TRBD1 was called by the table and not checked on the DNA. TRBV5-2 is labeled a pseudogene. This CDR3 comprises 12 residues. The CDR3 DNA reads as TGTGCCAGCAGCCAGGGGACCGGGGAGCTGTTTTTT. Protein product: CASSQGTGELFF.

This clone was observed a single time. The chain carries TRBV14 and TRBJ2-5; 9 bases are shared with TRBD1. The germline V gene encodes CDR1 SGHDN and CDR2 FVKESK. The J segment lost 11 bases and the V segment lost 4 bases, leaving 11 bases of the junction unmatched. The CDR3 extends over 14 amino acids. CDR3 sequence (DNA): TGTGCCAGCAGCCGGGGACAGGGCGTCGGAGAGCAGTACTTC. Translation gives CASSRGQGVGEQYF.

A word on this clone: The CDR3 carries no conserved terminal phenylalanine or tryptophan, so it likely arises from a read error. The DNA is left out, because the CDR3 cannot be placed on it with certainty; the CDR3 is given as TCRdb lists it. The chain has TRBV27 and TRBJ2-7; the table's D call, TRBD1, was not checked against the DNA. Germline V gene sequence: CDR1 MNHEY, CDR2 SMNVEV (reference sequence). The CDR3 is 8 amino acids in total, end residues counted. The CDR3 reads CASSCTGK.

This clone was seen a handful of times. The chain uses TRBV27 and TRBJ2-6; perhaps TRBD1 as D (6 bases). The germline CDR1 and CDR2 sequences are MNHEY and SMNVEV (reference sequence). This CDR3 is built from 17 residues. V was shortened by 6 bases and J by 0 bases, with 15 bases between the two germline ends. The CDR3 here is CASRHADSSSGANVLTF. CDR3 in DNA: TGTGCCAGCAGGCACGCGGACAGCAGCTCTGGGGCCAACGTCCTGACTTTC. The entire variable domain, with the rest obtained from reference TRBV27 and TRBJ2-6, is as follows: EAQVTQNPRYLITVTGKKLTVTCSQNMNHEYMSWYRQDPGLGLRQIYYSMNVEVTDKGDVPEGYKVSRKEKRNFPLILESPSPNQTSLYFCASRHADSSSGANVLTFGAGSRLTVL.

The chain employs TRBV18 and TRBJ2-5; D is unresolved. Germline loops: CDR1 KGHSH, CDR2 LQKENI. V lost 0 bases and J 2 bases, leaving 7 bases between the germline ends. The length of the CDR3 is 14 residues. The CDR3 DNA follows: TGTGCCAGCTCACCACCTACCCGACAAGAGACCCAGTACTTC. Translation: CASSPPTRQETQYF.

The chain joins TRBV28 to TRBJ2-7, with 8 bases fitting TRBD1. The length of the CDR3 is 15 residues. The J segment lost 3 bases and the V segment lost 4 bases, leaving 8 bases of the junction unmatched. CDR1 and CDR2 from the germline V gene are MDHEN and SYDVKM. CDR3 nucleotides: TGTGCCAGCAGTTCTCCGGGACAGGAGCACTACGAGCAGTACTTC. Translating it yields CASSSPGQEHYEQYF.

Many counts were recorded for this clone. CDR3 sequence reads: CASQSGTGRNEQYF. The CDR3 bases are TGTGCCAGCCAATCGGGGACAGGGAGGAACGAGCAGTACTTC. The chain recombines TRBV28 with TRBJ2-7; 9 bases align to TRBD1. Trimming removed 8 bases from V and 5 bases from J; junction bases left unmatched: 10. CDR1 MDHEN and CDR2 SYDVKM come from the germline V gene. The CDR3 spans 14 residues.

The J gene is TRBJ1-5, the V gene TRBV28; 8 positions match TRBD1. V was clipped by 6 bases and J by 8 bases; unmatched bases: 9. The CDR3 consists of 14 residues. CDR1 is MDHEN and CDR2 is SYDVKM in the germline V gene. Here the CDR3 reads CASSPDRVSEPQHF. The CDR3 DNA is TGTGCCAGCAGCCCGGACAGGGTATCTGAGCCCCAGCATTTT.